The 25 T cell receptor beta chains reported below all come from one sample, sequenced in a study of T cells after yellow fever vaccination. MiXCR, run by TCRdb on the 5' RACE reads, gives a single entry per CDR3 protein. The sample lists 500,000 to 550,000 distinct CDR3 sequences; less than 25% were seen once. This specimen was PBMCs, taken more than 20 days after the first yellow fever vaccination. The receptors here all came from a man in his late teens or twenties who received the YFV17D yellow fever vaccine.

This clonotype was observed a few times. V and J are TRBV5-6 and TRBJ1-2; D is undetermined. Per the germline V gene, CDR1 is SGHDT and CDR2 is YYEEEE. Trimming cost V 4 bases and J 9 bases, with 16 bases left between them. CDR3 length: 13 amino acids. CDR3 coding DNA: TGTGCCAGCAGCCTGGCCGGGATTGTGAGCTACACCTTC. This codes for CASSLAGIVSYTF.

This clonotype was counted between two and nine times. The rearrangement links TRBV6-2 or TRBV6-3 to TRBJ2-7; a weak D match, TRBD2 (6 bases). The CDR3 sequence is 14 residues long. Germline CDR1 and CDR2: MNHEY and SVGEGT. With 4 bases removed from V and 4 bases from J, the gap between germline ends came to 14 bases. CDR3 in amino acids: CASSFLLATYEQYF. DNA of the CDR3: TGTGCCAGCAGTTTCCTCCTAGCGACTTACGAGCAGTACTTC.

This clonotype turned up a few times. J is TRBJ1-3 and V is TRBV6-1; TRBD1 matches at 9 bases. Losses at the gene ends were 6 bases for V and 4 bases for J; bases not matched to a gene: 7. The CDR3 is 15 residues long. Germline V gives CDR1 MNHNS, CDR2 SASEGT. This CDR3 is CASRGTGRAGNTIYF. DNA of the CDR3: TGTGCCAGCAGAGGGACAGGGAGAGCCGGAAACACCATATATTTT.

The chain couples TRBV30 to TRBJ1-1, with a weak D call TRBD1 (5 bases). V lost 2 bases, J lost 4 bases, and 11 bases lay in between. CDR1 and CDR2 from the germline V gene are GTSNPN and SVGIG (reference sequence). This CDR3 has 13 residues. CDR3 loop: CAWSPGTGTEAFF. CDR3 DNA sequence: TGTGCCTGGAGTCCGGGGACCGGCACTGAAGCTTTCTTT.

The CDR3 region is CASSSPSETGGYTF. Written as DNA, the CDR3 is TGTGCCAGCAGCTCCCCCTCCGAGACGGGAGGCTACACCTTC. The genes are TRBV5-4 and TRBJ1-2; D is ambiguous. Germline CDR1 SGHNT, CDR2 YYREEE (reference sequence). Trimming removed 3 bases at V and 8 bases at J, with 17 bases between. This CDR3 region has 14 residues. Together with reference TRBV5-4 and TRBJ1-2, the CDR3 gives the full variable domain: ETGVTQSPTHLIKTRGQQVTLRCSSQSGHNTVSWYQQALGQGPQFIFQYYREEENGRGNFPPRFSGLQFPNYSSELNVNALELDDSALYLCASSSPSETGGYTFGSGTRLTVV.

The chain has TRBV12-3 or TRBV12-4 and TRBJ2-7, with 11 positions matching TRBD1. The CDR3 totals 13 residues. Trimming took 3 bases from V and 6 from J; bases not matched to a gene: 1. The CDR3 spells CASSFGTGGEQYF. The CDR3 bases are TGTGCCAGCAGTTTCGGGACAGGGGGCGAGCAGTACTTC.

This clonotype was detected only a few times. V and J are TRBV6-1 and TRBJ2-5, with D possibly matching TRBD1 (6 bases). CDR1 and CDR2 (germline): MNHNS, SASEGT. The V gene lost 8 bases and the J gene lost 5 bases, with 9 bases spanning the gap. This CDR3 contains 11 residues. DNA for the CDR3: TGTGCCAGCGTCCAGGGGGAGACCCAGTACTTC. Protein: CASVQGETQYF.

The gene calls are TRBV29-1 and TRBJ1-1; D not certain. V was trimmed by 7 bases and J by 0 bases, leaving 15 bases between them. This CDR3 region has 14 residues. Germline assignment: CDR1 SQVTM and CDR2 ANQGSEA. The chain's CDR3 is CSATPLGLNTEAFF. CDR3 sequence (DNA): TGCAGCGCAACCCCGCTGGGATTGAACACTGAAGCTTTCTTT.

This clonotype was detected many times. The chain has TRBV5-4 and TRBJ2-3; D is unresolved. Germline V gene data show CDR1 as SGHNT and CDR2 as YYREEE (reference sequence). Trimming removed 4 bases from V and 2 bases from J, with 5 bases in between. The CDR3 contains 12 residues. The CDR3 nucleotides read TGTGCCAGCAGCCTACACACAGATACGCAGTATTTT. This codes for CASSLHTDTQYF.

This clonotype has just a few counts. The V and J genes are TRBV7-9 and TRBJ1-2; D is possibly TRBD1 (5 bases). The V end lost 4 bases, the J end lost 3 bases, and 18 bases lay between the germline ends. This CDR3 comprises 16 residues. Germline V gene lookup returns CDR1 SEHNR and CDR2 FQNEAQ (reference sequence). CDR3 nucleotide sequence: TGTGCCAGCAGCTCCCGTTTTGACGGGGGTGACTATGGCTACACCTTC. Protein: CASSSRFDGGDYGYTF.

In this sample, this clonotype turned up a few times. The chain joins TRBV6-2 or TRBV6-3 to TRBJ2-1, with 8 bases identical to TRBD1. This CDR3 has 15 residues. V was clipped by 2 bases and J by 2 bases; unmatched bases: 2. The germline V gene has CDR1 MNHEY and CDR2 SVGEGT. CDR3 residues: CASSYPQGAYNEQFF. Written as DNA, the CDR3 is TGTGCCAGCAGTTACCCACAGGGGGCCTACAATGAGCAGTTCTTC.

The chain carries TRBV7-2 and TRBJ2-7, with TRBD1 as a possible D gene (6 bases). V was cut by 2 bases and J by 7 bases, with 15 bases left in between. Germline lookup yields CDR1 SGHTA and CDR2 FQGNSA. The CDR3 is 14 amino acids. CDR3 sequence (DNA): TGTGCCAGCAGCTTACGGTTAGGGGGAGAAGAGCAGTACTTC. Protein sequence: CASSLRLGGEEQYF. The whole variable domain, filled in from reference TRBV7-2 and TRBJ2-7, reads GAGVSQSPSNKVTEKGKDVELRCDPISGHTALYWYRQSLGQGLEFLIYFQGNSAPDKSGLPSDRFSAERTGGSVSTLTIQRTQQEDSAVYLCASSLRLGGEEQYFGPGTRLTVT.

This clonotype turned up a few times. DNA of the CDR3: TGCGCCAGCAGACTGGAGGGTTTGGAGACCCAGTACTTC. Its protein is CASRLEGLETQYF. The genes are TRBV5-1 and TRBJ2-5; weak D call: TRBD2 (6 bases). V was cut by 5 bases and J by 5 bases, with 13 bases left in between. This CDR3 is built from 13 residues. The germline gives CDR1 SGHRS, CDR2 YFSETQ.

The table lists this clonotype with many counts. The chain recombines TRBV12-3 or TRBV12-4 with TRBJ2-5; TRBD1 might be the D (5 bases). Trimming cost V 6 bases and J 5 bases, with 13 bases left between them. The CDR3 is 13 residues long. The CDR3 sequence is CASSPRAGETQYF. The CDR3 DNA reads TGTGCCAGCAGCCCCCGGGCAGGGGAGACCCAGTACTTC.

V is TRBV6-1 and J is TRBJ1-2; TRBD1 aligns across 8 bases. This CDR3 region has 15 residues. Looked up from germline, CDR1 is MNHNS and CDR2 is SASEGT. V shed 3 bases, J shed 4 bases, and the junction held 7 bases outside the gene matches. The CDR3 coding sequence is TGTGCCAGCAGTGATCCCCAGGGGGCCACCTATGGCTACACCTTC. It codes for CASSDPQGATYGYTF.

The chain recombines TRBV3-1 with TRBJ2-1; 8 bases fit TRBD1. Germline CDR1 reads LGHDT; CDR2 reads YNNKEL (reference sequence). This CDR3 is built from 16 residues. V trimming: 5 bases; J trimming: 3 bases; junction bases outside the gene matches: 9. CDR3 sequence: CASSKPEGQVYNEQFF. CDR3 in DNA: TGTGCCAGCAGCAAACCTGAGGGACAGGTCTACAATGAGCAGTTCTTC.

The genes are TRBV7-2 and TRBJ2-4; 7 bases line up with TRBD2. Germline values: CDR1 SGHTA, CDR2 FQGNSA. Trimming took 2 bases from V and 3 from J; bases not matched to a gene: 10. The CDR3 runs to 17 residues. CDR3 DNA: TGTGCCAGCAGCTTACGGTCACTAGCGCACTTCAAAAACATTCAGTACTTC. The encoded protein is CASSLRSLAHFKNIQYF.

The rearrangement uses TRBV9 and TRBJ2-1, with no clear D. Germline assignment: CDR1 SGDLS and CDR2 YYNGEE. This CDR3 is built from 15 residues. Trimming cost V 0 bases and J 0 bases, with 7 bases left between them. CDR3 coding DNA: TGTGCCAGCAGCGTAGACTCGAGCTCCTACAATGAGCAGTTCTTC. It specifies CASSVDSSSYNEQFF.

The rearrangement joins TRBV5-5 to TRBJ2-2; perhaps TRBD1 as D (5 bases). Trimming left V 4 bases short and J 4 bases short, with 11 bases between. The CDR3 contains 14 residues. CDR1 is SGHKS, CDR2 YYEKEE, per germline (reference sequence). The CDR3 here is CASSDLTGTGELFF. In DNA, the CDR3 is TGTGCCAGCAGCGACCTAACAGGCACCGGGGAGCTGTTTTTT.

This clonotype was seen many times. In nucleotides, the CDR3 is TGCGCCAGCAGCCCCAACGGGGGGGGGAGTGATACGCAGTATTTT. It specifies CASSPNGGGSDTQYF. This chain links TRBV5-1 with TRBJ2-3; 8 positions match TRBD2. V gave up 4 bases and J gave up 6 bases; unmatched junction bases: 10. Germline V gene sequence: CDR1 SGHRS, CDR2 YFSETQ. The CDR3 loop spans 15 amino acids.

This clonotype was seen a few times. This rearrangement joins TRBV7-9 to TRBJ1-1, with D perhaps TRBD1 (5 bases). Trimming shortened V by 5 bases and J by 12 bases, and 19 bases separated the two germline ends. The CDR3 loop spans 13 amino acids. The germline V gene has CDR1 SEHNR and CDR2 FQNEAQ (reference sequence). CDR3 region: CASSARTGTETFF. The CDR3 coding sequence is TGTGCCAGCAGCGCGCGGACCGGGACCGAAACTTTCTTT.

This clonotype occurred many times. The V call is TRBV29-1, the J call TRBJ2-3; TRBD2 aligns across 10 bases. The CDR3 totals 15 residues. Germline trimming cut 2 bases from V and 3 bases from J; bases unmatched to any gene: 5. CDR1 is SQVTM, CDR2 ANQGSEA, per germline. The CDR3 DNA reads TGCAGCGTTGAAAAGAGCGGGGGGGCGACAGATACGCAGTATTTT. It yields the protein CSVEKSGGATDTQYF.

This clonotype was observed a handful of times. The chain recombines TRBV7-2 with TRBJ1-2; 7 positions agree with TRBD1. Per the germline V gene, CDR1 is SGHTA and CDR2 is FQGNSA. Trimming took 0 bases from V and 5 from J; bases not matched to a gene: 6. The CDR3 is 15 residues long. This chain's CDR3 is CASSLARDSIYGYTF. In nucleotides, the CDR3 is TGTGCCAGCAGCTTAGCACGGGACAGTATTTATGGCTACACCTTC. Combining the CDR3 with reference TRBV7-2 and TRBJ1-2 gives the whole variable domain GAGVSQSPSNKVTEKGKDVELRCDPISGHTALYWYRQSLGQGLEFLIYFQGNSAPDKSGLPSDRFSAERTGGSVSTLTIQRTQQEDSAVYLCASSLARDSIYGYTFGSGTRLTVV.

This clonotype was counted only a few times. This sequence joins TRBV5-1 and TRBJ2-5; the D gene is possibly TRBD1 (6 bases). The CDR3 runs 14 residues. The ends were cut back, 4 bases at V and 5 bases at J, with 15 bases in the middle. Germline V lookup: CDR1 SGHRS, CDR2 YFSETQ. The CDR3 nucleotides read TGCGCCAGCAGCATCACAGGGCGAGGGGAGACCCAGTACTTC. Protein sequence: CASSITGRGETQYF.

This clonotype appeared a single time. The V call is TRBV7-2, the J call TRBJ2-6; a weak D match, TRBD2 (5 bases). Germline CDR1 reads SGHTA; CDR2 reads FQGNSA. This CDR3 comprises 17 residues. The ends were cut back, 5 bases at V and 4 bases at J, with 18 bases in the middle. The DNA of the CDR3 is TGTGCCAGCAGCCCCAGTATGGGGAGTTTCGGGGCCAACGTCCTGACTTTC. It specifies CASSPSMGSFGANVLTF.